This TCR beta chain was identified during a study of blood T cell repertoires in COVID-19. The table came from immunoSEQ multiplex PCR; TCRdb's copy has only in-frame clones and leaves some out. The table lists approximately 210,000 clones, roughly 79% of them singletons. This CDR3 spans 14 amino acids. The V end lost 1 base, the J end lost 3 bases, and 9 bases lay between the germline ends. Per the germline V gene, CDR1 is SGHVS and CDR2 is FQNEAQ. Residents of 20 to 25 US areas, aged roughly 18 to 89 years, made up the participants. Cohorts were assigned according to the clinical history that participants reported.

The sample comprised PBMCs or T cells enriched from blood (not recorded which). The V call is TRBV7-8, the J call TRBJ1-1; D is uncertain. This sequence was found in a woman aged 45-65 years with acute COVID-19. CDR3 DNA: TGTGCCAGCAGCTTAGATCCGGGTTACACTGAAGCTTTCTTT. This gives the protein CASSLDPGYTEAFF.